These 31 T cell receptor beta chains were sequenced from one sample in a study of shared clonotypes between healthy human individuals. The assay was immunoSEQ multiplex PCR, and TCRdb's table has in-frame clones only and misses some. In the table there are approximately 2,200,000 clones, about 92% of which are singletons. The naive CD8 population came from CD45RO-negative cells selected for CCR7, without terminally differentiated effector memory CD45RA+ cells. The sample consisted of naive CD8+ T cells from PBMCs. The receptor set was obtained from a man aged 18 to 30 in good health. Some clones in this sample may be carry-over from other donors' samples.

The CDR3: CASRSGSYLTDTQYF. CDR3 DNA sequence: TGCGCCAGCAGAAGCGGGAGTTATCTCACAGATACGCAGTATTTT. The V gene is TRBV5-1, the J gene TRBJ2-3; 8 nucleotides agree with TRBD2. V dropped 5 bases and J dropped 2; count of bases not matched to a gene: 7. The CDR3 length is 15 residues. Germline-derived CDR1 and CDR2 are SGHRS and YFSETQ.

The genes are TRBV5-8 and TRBJ2-1; D unclear. The CDR3 extends over 12 amino acids. Germline loops: CDR1 SGHTS, CDR2 YDEGEE. The V and J ends lost 1 base and 6 bases respectively, with 5 bases between them. The CDR3 protein is CASSLHPNEQFF. CDR3 DNA: TGTGCCAGCAGCTTGCACCCCAATGAGCAGTTCTTC.

The chain couples TRBV7-7 to TRBJ2-1, with TRBD1 matching over 11 bases. Germline V gives CDR1 SSHAT, CDR2 FNYEAQ (reference sequence). The CDR3 spans 15 residues. Trimming removed 4 bases from V and 9 bases from J; junction bases left unmatched: 8. CDR3 amino acids: CASSWGQGGEGEQFF. In nucleotides, the CDR3 is TGTGCCAGCAGCTGGGGACAGGGGGGAGAGGGTGAGCAGTTCTTC.

V and J are TRBV6-1 and TRBJ2-4; D remains ambiguous. Germline V gene lookup returns CDR1 MNHNS and CDR2 SASEGT. The CDR3 consists of 10 residues. Trimming pared 3 bases from V and 15 bases from J, leaving 9 bases between. The CDR3 bases are TGTGCCAGCAGTGACGGAGTTAGGTACTTC. It yields the protein CASSDGVRYF.

The chain combines TRBV7-3 with TRBJ2-7; D might be TRBD1 (5 bases). Trimming took off 3 bases at V and 5 bases at J, with 11 bases between the two ends. The germline gives CDR1 SGHTA, CDR2 FQGTGA. The CDR3 is 13 residues long. The CDR3: CASSLAGWDEQYF. Written as DNA, the CDR3 is TGTGCCAGCAGCTTGGCAGGGTGGGACGAGCAGTACTTC.

The V and J genes are TRBV10-2 and TRBJ2-3; D unresolved. Looked up from germline, CDR1 is WSHSY and CDR2 is SAAADI. There are 12 residues in the CDR3. V was shortened by 2 bases and J by 5 bases, with 5 bases between the two germline ends. The CDR3 DNA reads TGCGCCAGCAGTGAGGCCGGAGATACGCAGTATTTT. Protein sequence: CASSEAGDTQYF.

The V and J genes are TRBV27 and TRBJ2-3, with TRBD2 matching 13 bases. The V segment lost 7 bases and the J segment 1 base; nucleotides outside the gene matches: 5. This CDR3 spans 16 amino acids. Germline CDR1 and CDR2: MNHEY and SMNVEV (reference sequence). The CDR3 sequence is CASNTGLAGGTDTQYF. CDR3 nucleotides: TGTGCCAGCAACACCGGACTAGCGGGAGGCACAGATACGCAGTATTTT.

This chain uses TRBV27 with TRBJ2-7; 8 bases align to TRBD1. The CDR3 runs 16 residues. CDR1 is MNHEY, CDR2 SMNVEV, per germline (reference sequence). V shed 5 bases, J shed 5 bases, and the junction held 14 bases outside the gene matches. The CDR3 DNA reads as TGTGCCAGCAGTAAACACAGGGGGAATGTGCTCCACGAGCAGTACTTC. Its protein is CASSKHRGNVLHEQYF.

The chain couples TRBV27 to TRBJ2-1, with a tentative D call TRBD1 (5 bases). The germline CDR1 and CDR2 sequences are MNHEY and SMNVEV (reference sequence). This CDR3 contains 13 residues. Trimming removed 6 bases at V and 5 bases at J, with 11 bases between. CDR3 amino acids: CASRRLGHNEQFF. In DNA form, the CDR3 reads TGTGCCAGCAGGAGACTGGGGCACAATGAGCAGTTCTTC.

The rearrangement links TRBV4-3 to TRBJ2-7, with 8 bases lining up with TRBD1. V was pared by 1 base and J by 1 base, with 3 bases of the junction left unmatched. CDR1 and CDR2 from the germline V gene are LGHNA and YSLEER. The CDR3 covers 15 residues. The CDR3 loop reads CASSQGTGISYEQYF. The CDR3 region has the DNA TGCGCCAGCAGCCAAGGGACAGGGATTTCCTACGAGCAGTACTTC.

The chain uses TRBV27 and TRBJ1-5; D is unclear. The germline V gene has CDR1 MNHEY and CDR2 SMNVEV (reference sequence). This CDR3 is built from 16 residues. The V end lost 5 bases, the J end lost 1 base, and 15 bases lay between the germline ends. The CDR3 loop reads CASSTRGDWSNQPQHF. CDR3 coding DNA: TGTGCCAGCAGTACCCGAGGCGACTGGAGCAATCAGCCCCAGCATTTT.

V is TRBV6-5 and J is TRBJ2-7; possibly TRBD2 for D (7 bases). Germline loops: CDR1 MNHEY, CDR2 SVGAGI. The germline V and J ends were trimmed by 3 bases and 1 base, with 16 bases remaining between them. The CDR3 contains 16 residues. CDR3 residues: CASSYFGEGESYEQYF. In DNA, the CDR3 is TGTGCCAGCAGTTATTTCGGGGAGGGGGAGTCCTACGAGCAGTACTTC.

The chain joins TRBV4-1 to TRBJ1-2; TRBD1 matches 10 bases. The V and J ends lost 4 bases and 4 bases, in that order; junction bases with no gene match: 9. The germline CDR1 and CDR2 sequences are MGHRA and YSYEKL. There are 16 residues in the CDR3. This chain's CDR3 is CASSPTGGETFYGYTF. CDR3 nucleotides: TGCGCCAGCAGCCCGACAGGGGGCGAAACCTTCTATGGCTACACCTTC.

This clone was observed a single time. V usage is TRBV6-9 and J usage is TRBJ1-4, with 7 bases that match TRBD1. The V and J ends lost 6 bases and 7 bases, in that order; junction bases with no gene match: 11. The CDR3 consists of 15 residues. The V gene's germline CDR1 is MNHGY and CDR2 SVAAGI. The CDR3 nucleotides are TGTGCCAGCAGAGGACAGGACAGCTTAGGTGAAAAACTGTTTTTT. This translates into CASRGQDSLGEKLFF.

The chain couples TRBV9 to TRBJ1-2; 7 bases agree with TRBD1. Germline V CDR1 and CDR2: SGDLS, YYNGEE. The CDR3 is 20 amino acids. The trim removed 4 bases at V and 0 bases at J, leaving 21 bases unmatched. This CDR3 reads CASSHDRAGGPKGTNYGYTF. In DNA form, the CDR3 reads TGTGCCAGCAGCCATGACAGGGCGGGTGGGCCTAAGGGGACTAACTATGGCTACACCTTC.

This clone was seen once. The rearrangement joins TRBV5-4 to TRBJ2-7; 13 positions agree with TRBD2. The J segment lost 6 bases and the V segment lost 1 base, leaving 4 bases of the junction unmatched. The V gene's germline CDR1 is SGHNT and CDR2 YYREEE (reference sequence). CDR3 length: 15 amino acids. The CDR3 DNA reads as TGTGCCAGCAGCTTGACTAGCGGGAGGGCAGGCGAGCAGTACTTC. Amino acid sequence: CASSLTSGRAGEQYF.

The J gene is TRBJ1-1, the V gene TRBV7-8; D is unclear. The V end was cut by 8 bases, the J end by 0 bases, with 13 bases between. In germline, CDR1 is SGHVS, CDR2 FQNEAQ. This CDR3 is built from 14 residues. Here the CDR3 reads CASPPDTLNTEAFF. DNA of the CDR3: TGTGCCAGCCCACCAGACACCTTGAACACTGAAGCTTTCTTT.

This chain links TRBV20-1 with TRBJ1-2; D ambiguous. CDR1 DFQATT and CDR2 SNEGSKA come from the germline V gene (reference sequence). This CDR3 region has 10 residues. Trimming shortened V by 5 bases and J by 8 bases, and 9 bases separated the two germline ends. This CDR3 reads CSARPPGYTF. The CDR3 DNA is TGCAGTGCTCGCCCACCGGGCTACACCTTC.

The chain joins TRBV4-2 to TRBJ2-1; 7 bases fit TRBD2. CDR1 and CDR2 from the germline V gene are LGHNA and YNFKEQ. The V segment lost 10 bases and the J segment 2 bases; nucleotides outside the gene matches: 5. The CDR3 totals 13 residues. The chain's CDR3 is CATEGRAYNEQFF. The DNA for the CDR3 is TGTGCCACAGAAGGGAGGGCCTACAATGAGCAGTTCTTC.

The chain employs TRBV4-1 and TRBJ2-5; D is possibly TRBD2 (5 bases). The J call is uncertain, as TRBJ2-7 better fits the DNA end. Germline V gene lookup returns CDR1 MGHRA and CDR2 YSYEKL. The CDR3 length is 17 residues. The CDR3 reads CASSHTRAGSSSYEQYF. The CDR3 nucleotides are TGCGCCAGCAGCCATACGCGGGCGGGCTCGAGCTCCTACGAGCAGTACTTC.

As regards this clone: The same CDR3 can be traced to other DNA sequences in this sample. The gene calls are TRBV4-1 and TRBJ2-7; a possible D gene is TRBD2 (5 bases). V was cut by 1 base and J by 6 bases, with 7 bases left in between. CDR3 length: 12 amino acids. Germline V CDR1 and CDR2: MGHRA, YSYEKL. In DNA form, the CDR3 reads TGCGCCAGCAGCCAAGGGGCGGGCGAGCAGTACTTC. This sequence encodes CASSQGAGEQYF.

The rearrangement uses TRBV19 and TRBJ2-7, with TRBD2 matching 9 bases. Germline loops: CDR1 LNHDA, CDR2 SQIVND (reference sequence). CDR3 length: 14 residues. V shed 8 bases, J shed 5 bases, and the junction held 10 bases outside the gene matches. The CDR3 coding sequence is TGTGCCAGTTCTTGGCTAGCGGGAACCCACGAGCAGTACTTC. Its protein product is CASSWLAGTHEQYF.

The CDR3 reads CASSFGPSPEETQYF. The CDR3 DNA reads TGTGCCAGCAGCTTCGGACCATCACCCGAAGAGACCCAGTACTTC. The rearrangement joins TRBV7-9 to TRBJ2-5; unclear D gene. V was shortened by 3 bases and J by 3 bases, with 14 bases between the two germline ends. This CDR3 comprises 15 residues. Looked up from germline, CDR1 is SEHNR and CDR2 is FQNEAQ (reference sequence).

The V call is TRBV7-8, the J call TRBJ2-3, with TRBD2 identical over 12 bases. The germline V gene has CDR1 SGHVS and CDR2 FQNEAQ. The CDR3 sequence is 16 residues long. J lost 6 bases, V lost 4 bases, and 8 bases had no gene match. The CDR3 is CASSWRLAGVVDTQYF. In DNA, the CDR3 is TGTGCCAGCAGCTGGAGACTAGCGGGAGTCGTGGATACGCAGTATTTT.

The rearrangement joins TRBV27 to TRBJ1-1, with 9 bases aligning to TRBD1. Germline V gives CDR1 MNHEY, CDR2 SMNVEV (reference sequence). The ends lost 5 bases at V and 5 bases at J; junction bases unmatched: 12. This CDR3 comprises 16 residues. Here the CDR3 DNA reads TGTGCCAGCAGTAACGGAACAGGGGGCTGGTATACTGAAGCTTTCTTT. It translates to CASSNGTGGWYTEAFF.

The DNA of the CDR3 is TGTGCCATCAGCCCATATACCGGCGGGGAGCAGTTCTTC. Translating it yields CAISPYTGGEQFF. This rearrangement joins TRBV10-3 to TRBJ2-1; a weak D match, TRBD2 (5 bases). Trimming removed 6 bases from V and 10 bases from J, with 16 bases in between. Germline values: CDR1 ENHRY, CDR2 SYGVKD. The CDR3 covers 13 residues.

A note on this clone: The same CDR3 is also encoded by other DNA sequences in this sample. This rearrangement joins TRBV6-5 to TRBJ2-7; TRBD2 is a possible D gene (6 bases). V lost 0 bases to trimming and J lost 5 bases, with 8 bases between them. Germline V CDR1 and CDR2: MNHEY, SVGAGI. The CDR3 is 13 amino acids. The CDR3, as DNA: TGTGCCAGCAGTTACTCGGGCGGGAACGAGCAGTACTTC. Encoded protein: CASSYSGGNEQYF.

The J gene is TRBJ2-7, the V gene TRBV30; 7 bases are a match to TRBD1. This CDR3 comprises 16 residues. Germline V gene lookup returns CDR1 GTSNPN and CDR2 SVGIG (reference sequence). V was clipped by 1 base and J by 0 bases; unmatched bases: 9. CDR3 nucleotide sequence: TGTGCCTGGAGTGGCTACCTGACAGGGAGCTCCTACGAGCAGTACTTC. Its protein product is CAWSGYLTGSSYEQYF.

This clone has only one observation. The chain combines TRBV11-2 with TRBJ1-4; TRBD1 agrees at 8 bases. The trim removed 7 bases at V and 8 bases at J, leaving 15 bases unmatched. CDR3 length: 16 residues. The germline V gene encodes CDR1 SGHAT and CDR2 FQNNGV. The CDR3 nucleotides are TGTGCCAGCAAGGGGGATCGGGGACAGGCTATCGAAAAACTGTTTTTT. Translating it yields CASKGDRGQAIEKLFF. The whole variable domain, filled in from reference TRBV11-2 and TRBJ1-4, reads EAGVAQSPRYKIIEKRQSVAFWCNPISGHATLYWYQQILGQGPKLLIQFQNNGVVDDSQLPKDRFSAERLKGVDSTLKIQPAKLEDSAVYLCASKGDRGQAIEKLFFGSGTQLSVL.

The chain employs TRBV5-4 and TRBJ2-1; D is uncertain. The CDR3 has 13 amino acids. The germline V gene encodes CDR1 SGHNT and CDR2 YYREEE (reference sequence). Trimming cost V 1 base and J 8 bases, with 10 bases left between them. The CDR3 here is CASSLTEYDEQFF. The CDR3 coding sequence is TGTGCCAGCAGCTTGACAGAATACGATGAGCAGTTCTTC.

V usage is TRBV7-9 and J usage is TRBJ1-1, with D tentatively TRBD1 (6 bases). V was shortened by 2 bases and J by 5 bases, with 15 bases between the two germline ends. This CDR3 contains 15 residues. CDR1 is SEHNR, CDR2 FQNEAQ, per germline (reference sequence). The CDR3 DNA follows: TGTGCCAGCAGCTTACCGGGGGGCGGAAAGACTGAAGCTTTCTTT. Its protein is CASSLPGGGKTEAFF.